Detailed here is one T cell receptor (beta chain). Its antigen is not known. This specimen belongs to a study of T-cell memory formation after mild COVID-19. Points from the study as a whole: Later expanders leaned CD4+, whereas day 15 to 85 contracting clones were balanced CD4/CD8. Cross-reactive memory apparently joined, as some responding clones appeared in pre-infection memory. The study found contracting CD4+ clones mainly in CM and EM and contracting CD8+ clones in EMRA.

5'RACE primed from the constant segment yielded TCR alpha and TCR beta cDNA libraries bearing sample barcodes and UMIs. MiXCR, run by TCRdb on the 5' RACE reads, gives a single entry per CDR3 protein. The sample contains roughly 130,000 distinct CDR3 sequences, 17% of which appear only once. The receptor's source is a man between 18 and 29 years old who had mild COVID-19 (a few samples of this study predate the infection). Cell type and time point are not known. The specimen sequenced was PBMCs or a T cell subset sorted from them (not recorded which).

CDR3 residues: CASSAPGTGTLFF. Written as DNA, the CDR3 is TGTGCCAGCAGTGCCCCAGGGACAGGGACGCTGTTTTTT. The rearrangement links TRBV2 to TRBJ2-2, with 9 bases matching TRBD1. Per the germline V gene, CDR1 is SNHLY and CDR2 is FYNNEI. The CDR3 sequence is 13 residues long. Trimming removed 4 bases from V and 13 bases from J; junction bases left unmatched: 7.